This TCR beta chain stems from a study of T-cell memory formation after mild COVID-19. Per the germline V gene, CDR1 is SGHRS and CDR2 is YFSETQ. The CDR3 consists of 17 residues. The junction had 16 bases not matched to a gene; V was cut back by 6 bases and J by 6 bases. This clonotype was found a few times. Each CDR3 protein gets one entry after TCRdb re-called the 5' RACE reads with MiXCR. The repertoire holds 120,000 to 150,000 distinct CDR3 sequences, with around 15% as singletons. The receptor's source is an adult woman who had mild COVID-19 (a few samples of this study predate the infection). Cell type and time point are not known. The V call is TRBV5-1, the J call TRBJ2-7; 12 positions agree with TRBD1. The sample was PBMCs or a T cell subset sorted from them (not recorded which). CDR3 loop: CASKLNSLRDRGLEQYF. As DNA, the CDR3 is TGCGCCAGCAAGCTAAATTCCCTCCGGGACAGGGGGCTCGAGCAGTACTTC.